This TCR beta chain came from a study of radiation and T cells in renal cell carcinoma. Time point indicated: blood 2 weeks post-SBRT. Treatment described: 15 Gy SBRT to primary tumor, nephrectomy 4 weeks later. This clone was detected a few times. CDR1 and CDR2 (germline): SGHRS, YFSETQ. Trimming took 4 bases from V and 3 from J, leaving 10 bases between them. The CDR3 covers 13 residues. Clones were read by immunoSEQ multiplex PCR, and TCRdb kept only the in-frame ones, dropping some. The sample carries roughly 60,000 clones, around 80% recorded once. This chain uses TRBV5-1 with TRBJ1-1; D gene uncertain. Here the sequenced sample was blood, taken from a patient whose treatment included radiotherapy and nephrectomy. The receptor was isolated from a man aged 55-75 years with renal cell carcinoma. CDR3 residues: CASSPTPDTEAFF. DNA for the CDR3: TGCGCCAGCAGCCCTACACCAGACACTGAAGCTTTCTTT.